The rows below give T cell receptor beta chains drawn from one sample of a study of blood T cell repertoires in COVID-19. Sequenced by immunoSEQ multiplex PCR; TCRdb stores in-frame clones only, minus some. The sample contains about 74,000 clones, 90% of which appear only once. Sequenced: peripheral blood. The receptors here all came from a man aged 50 or older with acute or convalescent COVID-19. Each CDR3 is given with its conserved first and last residue.

v_gene,j_gene,CDR3aa
TRBV6-5,TRBJ1-1,CASSYDAGSPEAFF
TRBV6-6,TRBJ1-5,CASNHRGYNQPQHF
TRBV7-2,TRBJ2-1,CASRGAREHPSEQFF
TRBV28,TRBJ1-5,CASSFSATSGNQPQHF
TRBV5-1,TRBJ2-7,CASSPGQGAYEQYF
TRBV11-2,TRBJ1-1,CASSLVRGETEAFF
TRBV5-1,TRBJ1-1,CASSRVGMNLATEAFF
TRBV6-2/TRBV6-3,TRBJ1-2,CASSRPGTGVGYTF
TRBV5-8,TRBJ1-2,CASSYRDRNYGYTF
TRBV6-5,TRBJ2-5,CASSYGGKGETQYF
TRBV7-2,TRBJ2-3,CASSLPGLPLGYF
TRBV7-3,TRBJ2-1,CASSLQAGGPGNEQFF
TRBV5-8,TRBJ2-7,CASSLQITGTRSSEQYF
TRBV28,TRBJ2-7,CASSLLRLAESYEQYF
TRBV5-8,TRBJ2-3,CASSWTSTDTQYF
TRBV5-1,TRBJ2-7,CASSQPALREGYSYEQYF
TRBV28,TRBJ1-6,CASSLEVVSTSPLHF
TRBV6-5,TRBJ1-6,CASRDPTGGKPLHF
TRBV2,TRBJ1-1,CASSETVDSRDTEAFF
TRBV5-1,TRBJ1-1,CASTEGGTEAFF
TRBV21-1,TRBJ2-5,CASSKCERSAGGLETQYF
TRBV19,TRBJ2-3,CASRRGGTTSTDTQYF
TRBV15,TRBJ2-4,CATSSPGLPIQYF
TRBV2,TRBJ2-1,CASSASGGRFYNEQFF
TRBV18,TRBJ2-1,CASSPPTGGHPGFF
TRBV6-4,TRBJ1-2,CANPEGSFYYGYTF
TRBV9,TRBJ1-6,CASSEGALWGSISPLHF
TRBV2,TRBJ1-2,CASRQVTVYGYTF
TRBV13,TRBJ1-6,CASSRQGYDYNSPLHF
TRBV11-2,TRBJ1-4,CASSEATQGGPQKLFF
TRBV27,TRBJ2-3,CASSPGTSGTDTQYF